This T cell receptor beta chain was identified during a study of cytomegalovirus exposure and HLA in healthy donors. PCR primers comprised 60 Vbeta and 13 Jbeta primers. Data came from immunoSEQ multiplex PCR; TCRdb stores just in-frame clones and leaves some out. Among 150,000 to 200,000 clones, about 84% were seen once, and the ten largest hold 1.3%. There are a few counts of this clone. The V and J ends lost 8 bases and 7 bases, in that order; junction bases with no gene match: 10. The length of the CDR3 is 13 residues. CDR1 SGHTS and CDR2 YDEGEE come from the germline V gene. The sequence derives from a man aged 50-59 years in good health and CMV-seropositive. The gene calls are TRBV5-8 and TRBJ1-1, with 8 nucleotides matching TRBD1. The sequenced material came from PBMCs. The CDR3 DNA follows: TGTGCCAGTTCACAGGGGACAGGAGGTGAAGCTTTCTTT. This sequence encodes CASSQGTGGEAFF.